The 9 T cell receptor beta chains listed next were all sequenced from one sample in a study of shared clonotypes between healthy human individuals. Naivety among CD8 cells was defined by CD45RO negativity and positive CCR7 selection, thereby excluding terminally differentiated effector memory CD45RA+ cells. The assay was immunoSEQ multiplex PCR, and TCRdb's table has in-frame clones only and misses some. There are some 2 million clones in the sample; around 96% occur only once, and 1.1% lies in the top ten. Sequenced material: naive CD8+ T cells sorted from blood. The receptors derive from a man younger than 30 in good health.

The gene calls are TRBV11-3 and TRBJ1-4; no firm D call. The germline CDR1 and CDR2 sequences are SGHNT and YENEEA. V was pared by 5 bases and J by 5 bases, with 12 bases between. This CDR3 region has 14 residues. The CDR3 protein is CASSRGSGNEKLFF. For the CDR3, the DNA is TGTGCCAGCAGCCGAGGGTCGGGAAATGAAAAACTGTTTTTT.

The rearrangement joins TRBV15 to TRBJ2-1; TRBD2 is a possible D gene (6 bases). V was shortened by 1 base and J by 1 base, with 11 bases between the two germline ends. The CDR3 runs to 16 residues. Germline V lookup: CDR1 LNHNV, CDR2 YYDKDF (reference sequence). The CDR3 here is CATSRGTGVSYNEQFF. The CDR3 DNA sequence: TGTGCCACCAGCAGAGGGACGGGGGTTTCCTACAATGAGCAGTTCTTC. The full variable domain, with the rest looked up from reference TRBV15 and TRBJ2-1, is DAMVIQNPRYQVTQFGKPVTLSCSQTLNHNVMYWYQQKSSQAPKLLFHYYDKDFNNEADTPDNFQSRRPNTSFCFLDIRSPGLGDTAMYLCATSRGTGVSYNEQFFGPGTRLTVL.

DNA of the CDR3: TGTGCCAGCAGTTACTCGGCTGACTTCGAGCAGTACTTC. It is translated as CASSYSADFEQYF. The genes are TRBV6-6 and TRBJ2-7; D remains unclear. V was trimmed by 0 bases and J by 6 bases, leaving 9 bases between them. The CDR3 sequence is 13 residues long. CDR1 and CDR2 (germline): MNHNY, SVGAGI (reference sequence).

The chain joins TRBV30 to TRBJ2-1; 8 bases match TRBD1. Germline CDR1 reads GTSNPN; CDR2 reads SVGIG (reference sequence). Trimming removed 0 bases from V and 5 bases from J; junction bases left unmatched: 9. CDR3 length: 16 residues. CDR3 nucleotides: TGTGCCTGGAGTGTACGAGTCAGGGGGCTTGACAATGAGCAGTTCTTC. Translated: CAWSVRVRGLDNEQFF.

The chain is built from TRBV13 and TRBJ2-7, with no clear D. Per germline, CDR1 PRHDT and CDR2 FYEKMQ (reference sequence). V gave up 0 bases and J gave up 2 bases, with 8 bases separating them. CDR3 length: 14 amino acids. This chain's CDR3 is CASSLGLDPYEQYF. CDR3 in DNA: TGTGCCAGCAGCTTAGGGCTGGACCCCTACGAGCAGTACTTC. Combining the CDR3 with reference TRBV13 and TRBJ2-7 gives the whole variable domain AAGVIQSPRHLIKEKRETATLKCYPIPRHDTVYWYQQGPGQDPQFLISFYEKMQSDKGSIPDRFSAQQFSDYHSELNMSSLELGDSALYFCASSLGLDPYEQYFGPGTRLTVT.

Details on this clone: Additional DNA sequences in this sample encode the identical CDR3. This sequence joins TRBV5-1 and TRBJ1-1, with no clear D. From germline, CDR1 is SGHRS and CDR2 YFSETQ. The CDR3 consists of 13 residues. V was clipped by 0 bases and J by 0 bases, with 3 bases between them. This CDR3 reads CASSLVVNTEAFF. The CDR3 DNA reads TGCGCCAGCAGCTTGGTCGTGAACACTGAAGCTTTCTTT.

The chain carries TRBV29-1 and TRBJ2-3; 9 bases are shared with TRBD1. The germline CDR1 and CDR2 sequences are SQVTM and ANQGSEA. The CDR3 spans 14 residues. The ends lost 4 bases at V and 4 bases at J; junction bases unmatched: 6. In DNA form, the CDR3 reads TGCAGCGTTGTGGGGACAGGGTGGTCAGATACGCAGTATTTT. Amino acid sequence: CSVVGTGWSDTQYF.

This clone was seen just once. This chain uses TRBV11-2 with TRBJ2-3, with 10 bases fitting TRBD2. This CDR3 region has 18 residues. Germline V gene sequence: CDR1 SGHAT, CDR2 FQNNGV. The J segment lost 1 base and the V segment lost 2 bases, leaving 9 bases of the junction unmatched. The CDR3 here is CASSLWGSGGLGTDTQYF. The CDR3 nucleotides are TGTGCCAGCAGCTTATGGGGTAGCGGGGGGCTCGGCACAGATACGCAGTATTTT.

The chain is built from TRBV29-1 and TRBJ2-2; D not certain. The CDR3 is 12 residues long. Germline values: CDR1 SQVTM, CDR2 ANQGSEA. Deletions cut 4 bases from V and 7 bases from J, with 10 bases between. CDR3 residues: CSVAEVNGELFF. In nucleotides, the CDR3 is TGCAGCGTTGCAGAAGTTAACGGGGAGCTGTTTTTT.